These T cell receptor beta chains were read from a single sample in a study of shared clonotypes between healthy human individuals. Clones were read by immunoSEQ multiplex PCR, and TCRdb kept only the in-frame ones, dropping some. The repertoire holds hundreds of thousands of clones, less than 80% seen once, with 1.5% to 2% in the top ten. Material: memory CD4+ T cells sorted from blood. The receptors here all came from a woman aged 25 to 39 in good health. Both conserved end residues are part of each CDR3. A D gene is named only where the DNA matches it firmly. Not all rows give a size; the values are once, few, many and, for expanded clones, a class.

V gene	J gene	CDR3 length	D gene	clone size	CDR3 DNA	CDR3 protein
TRBV6-6	TRBJ1-1	14	TRBD1	.	TGTGCCAGCAGTTACTCGTCAGGGGGTACTGAAGCTTTCTTT	CASSYSSGGTEAFF
TRBV9	TRBJ2-3	16	TRBD2	.	TGTGCCAGCAGCGTAAGGGAGGGGCTAGCCCTGGATACGCAGTATTTT	CASSVREGLALDTQYF
TRBV27	TRBJ2-3	15	.	.	TGTGCCAGCAGTATGAGGCGGACAGCCACAGATACGCAGTATTTT	CASSMRRTATDTQYF
TRBV28	TRBJ2-2	14	.	few	TGTGCCAGCAGTCCCCCGACGGGCACCGGGGAGCTGTTTTTT	CASSPPTGTGELFF
TRBV5-4	TRBJ2-7	13	.	.	TGTGCCAGCAGCCCCTTTGGGGCCTACGAGCAGTACTTC	CASSPFGAYEQYF
TRBV2	TRBJ2-2	14	.	.	TGTGCCAGCAGTGCCAGGGTTAACACCGGGGAGCTGTTTTTT	CASSARVNTGELFF
TRBV19	TRBJ2-7	16	TRBD2	.	TGTGCCAGTAGTAGAGGAGGGCTAGCGGGGACCTACGAGCAGTACTTC	CASSRGGLAGTYEQYF
TRBV28	TRBJ2-7	15	.	once	TGTGCCAGCAGCCCCCCTCCGGGTTCAGACTACGAGCAGTACTTC	CASSPPPGSDYEQYF
TRBV5-6	TRBJ2-7	11	.	.	TGTGCCAGCAGCCGCGCCTACGAGCAGTACTTC	CASSRAYEQYF
TRBV10-1	TRBJ2-5	14	.	.	TGCGCCAGCAGTGAAGGCACGGGGGCGGAGACCCAGTACTTC	CASSEGTGAETQYF
TRBV29-1	TRBJ2-3	16	TRBD2	.	TGCAGCACTCGGACTAGCATACGGACTCTCACAGATACGCAGTATTTT	CSTRTSIRTLTDTQYF
TRBV14	TRBJ1-2	12	.	.	TGTGCCAGCAGGTCGCAAGGGATTGGCTACACCTTC	CASRSQGIGYTF
TRBV13	TRBJ2-4	18	.	.	TGTGCCAGCAGCTTAGGCCATTGGGGGCCTCTAGCCAAAAACATTCAGTACTTC	CASSLGHWGPLAKNIQYF
TRBV25-1	TRBJ2-1	17	.	.	TGTGCCAGCAGTGCAATTGGACAGAACCGCTCCTACAATGAGCAGTTCTTC	CASSAIGQNRSYNEQFF
TRBV28	TRBJ2-7	16	TRBD2	.	TGTGCCAGCAGTCATGCCGCACTAGCGGACTCCTACGAGCAGTACTTC	CASSHAALADSYEQYF
TRBV12-5	TRBJ2-1	17	.	.	TGTGCTAGTGGTTTGGTCCCAGGGAATTACTCCTACAATGAGCAGTTCTTC	CASGLVPGNYSYNEQFF
TRBV6-1	TRBJ2-5	14	.	.	TGTGCCAGCACGGGTGGCAGGGTCCAAGAGACCCAGTACTTC	CASTGGRVQETQYF
TRBV6-1	TRBJ2-5	16	TRBD2	.	TGTGCCAGCAGTGAGGGACTAGCGGGAGTGCGAGAGACCCAGTACTTC	CASSEGLAGVRETQYF
TRBV6-1	TRBJ2-1	11	.	.	TGTGCCAGCAGTGAAGGCGGGACGAAGTTCTTC	CASSEGGTKFF
TRBV19	TRBJ1-2	14	.	.	TGTGCCAGTAGTAAGGCATACACTCCCTATGGCTACACCTTC	CASSKAYTPYGYTF
TRBV7-2	TRBJ1-5	15	TRBD1	.	TGTGCCAGCAGCCCGAGGACAGGGGTGAATCAGCCCCAGCATTTT	CASSPRTGVNQPQHF
TRBV19	TRBJ2-3	16	.	.	TGTGCCAGTAGGCCCGCGGGGAGCGGGAGCACAGATACGCAGTATTTT	CASRPAGSGSTDTQYF